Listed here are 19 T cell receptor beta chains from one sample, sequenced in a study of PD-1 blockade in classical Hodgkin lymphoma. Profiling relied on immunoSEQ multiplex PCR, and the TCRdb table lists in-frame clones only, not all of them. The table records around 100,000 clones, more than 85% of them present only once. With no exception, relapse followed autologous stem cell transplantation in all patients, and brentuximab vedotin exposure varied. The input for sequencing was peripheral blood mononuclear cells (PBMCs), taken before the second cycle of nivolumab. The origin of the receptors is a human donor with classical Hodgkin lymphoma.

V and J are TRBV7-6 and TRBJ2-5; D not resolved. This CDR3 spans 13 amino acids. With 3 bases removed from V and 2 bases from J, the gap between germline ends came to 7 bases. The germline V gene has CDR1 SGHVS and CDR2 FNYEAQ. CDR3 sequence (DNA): TGTGCCAGCAGCTTGCGACGTCAAGAGACCCAGTACTTC. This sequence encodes CASSLRRQETQYF.

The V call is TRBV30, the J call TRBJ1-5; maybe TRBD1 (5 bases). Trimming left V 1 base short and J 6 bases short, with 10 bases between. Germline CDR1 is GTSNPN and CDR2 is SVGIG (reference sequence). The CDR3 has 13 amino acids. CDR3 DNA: TGTGCCTGGAGTGAACGGGGACCTCAGCCCCAGCATTTT. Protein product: CAWSERGPQPQHF.

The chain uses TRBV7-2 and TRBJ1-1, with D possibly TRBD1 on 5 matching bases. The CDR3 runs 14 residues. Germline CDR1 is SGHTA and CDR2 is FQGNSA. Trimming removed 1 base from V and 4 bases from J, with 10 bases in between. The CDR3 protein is CASSLVPGGTEAFF. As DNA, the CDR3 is TGTGCCAGCAGCTTAGTTCCTGGGGGCACTGAAGCTTTCTTT.

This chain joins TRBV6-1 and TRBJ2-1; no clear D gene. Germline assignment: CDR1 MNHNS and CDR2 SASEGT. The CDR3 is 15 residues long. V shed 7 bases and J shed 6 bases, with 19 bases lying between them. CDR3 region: CASNSGPLAFNEQFF. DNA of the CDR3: TGTGCCAGCAATTCCGGGCCCTTAGCATTCAATGAGCAGTTCTTC.

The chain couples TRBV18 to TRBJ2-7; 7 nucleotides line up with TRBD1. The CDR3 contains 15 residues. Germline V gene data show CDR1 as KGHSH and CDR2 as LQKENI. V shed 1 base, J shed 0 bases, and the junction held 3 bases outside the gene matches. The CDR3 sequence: CASSPRRGTSYEQYF. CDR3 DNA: TGTGCCAGCTCACCACGCAGGGGGACCTCCTACGAGCAGTACTTC.

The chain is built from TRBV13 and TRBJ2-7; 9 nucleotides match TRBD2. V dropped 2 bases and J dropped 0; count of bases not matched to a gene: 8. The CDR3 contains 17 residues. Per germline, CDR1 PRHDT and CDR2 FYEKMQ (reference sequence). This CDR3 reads CASSLIAAGGYSYEQYF. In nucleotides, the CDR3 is TGTGCCAGCAGCTTAATAGCAGCGGGGGGTTACTCCTACGAGCAGTACTTC.

The CDR3: CASSLIWGASSYNEQFF. CDR3 DNA: TGTGCCAGCAGCTTAATTTGGGGGGCTAGCTCCTACAATGAGCAGTTCTTC. The chain joins TRBV7-8 to TRBJ2-1; D assignment may be TRBD1 or TRBD2 (6 bases each). Trimming pared 2 bases from V and 0 bases from J, leaving 14 bases between. The germline V gene encodes CDR1 SGHVS and CDR2 FQNEAQ. CDR3 length equals 17 residues.

The CDR3 sequence is CASSLEASTYNEQFF. CDR3 DNA: TGCGCCAGCAGCTTGGAAGCGTCCACCTACAATGAGCAGTTCTTC. This rearrangement joins TRBV5-1 to TRBJ2-1, with D hard to call. There are 15 residues in the CDR3. CDR1 is SGHRS and CDR2 is YFSETQ in the germline V gene. With 0 bases removed from V and 2 bases from J, the gap between germline ends came to 9 bases.

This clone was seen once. The CDR3 DNA follows: TGCGCCAGCAGCCAAGAAACGGTCGCAGCCTACGAGCAGTACTTC. As protein: CASSQETVAAYEQYF. The rearrangement links TRBV4-3 to TRBJ2-7; no clear D. The germline V and J ends were trimmed by 0 bases and 2 bases, with 11 bases remaining between them. The CDR3 spans 15 residues. CDR1 is LGHNA and CDR2 is YSLEER in the germline V gene.

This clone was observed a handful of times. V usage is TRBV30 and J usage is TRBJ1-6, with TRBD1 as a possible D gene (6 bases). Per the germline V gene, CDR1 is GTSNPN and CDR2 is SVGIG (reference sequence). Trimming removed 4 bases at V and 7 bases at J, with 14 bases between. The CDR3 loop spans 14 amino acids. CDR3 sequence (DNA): TGTGCCTGGATCAACCGGGACAACAATTCACCCCTCCACTTT. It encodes CAWINRDNNSPLHF.

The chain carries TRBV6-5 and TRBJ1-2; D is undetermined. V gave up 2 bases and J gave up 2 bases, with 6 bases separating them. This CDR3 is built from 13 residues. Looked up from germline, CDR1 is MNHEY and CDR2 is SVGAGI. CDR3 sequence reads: CASSYQGNYGYTF. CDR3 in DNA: TGTGCCAGCAGTTACCAAGGGAACTATGGCTACACCTTC.

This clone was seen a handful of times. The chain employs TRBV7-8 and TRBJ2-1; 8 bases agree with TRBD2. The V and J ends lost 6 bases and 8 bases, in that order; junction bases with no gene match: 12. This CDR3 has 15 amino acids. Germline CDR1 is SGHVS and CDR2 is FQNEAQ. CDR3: CASRRIAGNIDEQFF. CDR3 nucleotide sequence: TGTGCCAGCAGGCGTATAGCGGGGAATATCGATGAGCAGTTCTTC.

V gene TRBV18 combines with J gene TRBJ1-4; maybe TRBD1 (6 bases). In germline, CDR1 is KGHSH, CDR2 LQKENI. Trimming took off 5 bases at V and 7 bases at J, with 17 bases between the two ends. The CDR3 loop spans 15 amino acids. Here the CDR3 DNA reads TGTGCCAGCTCAACAATTTCGGGACAAGTTGAAAAACTGTTTTTT. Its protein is CASSTISGQVEKLFF.

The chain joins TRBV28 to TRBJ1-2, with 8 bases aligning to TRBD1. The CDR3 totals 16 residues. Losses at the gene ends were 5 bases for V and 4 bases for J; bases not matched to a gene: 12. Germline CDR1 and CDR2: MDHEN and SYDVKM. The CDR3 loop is CASSQRTGRGVYGYTF. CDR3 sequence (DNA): TGTGCCAGCAGTCAGCGGACAGGGAGGGGGGTCTATGGCTACACCTTC.

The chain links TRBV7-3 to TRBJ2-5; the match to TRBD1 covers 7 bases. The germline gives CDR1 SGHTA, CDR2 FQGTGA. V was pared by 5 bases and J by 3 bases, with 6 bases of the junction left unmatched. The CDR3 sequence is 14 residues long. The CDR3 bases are TGTGCCAGCAGCGCCCAGACAGGGAAAGAGACCCAGTACTTC. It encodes CASSAQTGKETQYF.

Here the CDR3 reads CASSQDPGTGGSYEQYF. In nucleotides, the CDR3 is TGTGCCAGCAGCCAAGATCCCGGGACAGGGGGCTCCTACGAGCAGTACTTC. The chain employs TRBV4-2 and TRBJ2-5; 11 positions match TRBD1. The J call may be faulty, since TRBJ2-7 better matches the DNA end. CDR3 length equals 17 residues. Germline lookup yields CDR1 LGHNA and CDR2 YNFKEQ.

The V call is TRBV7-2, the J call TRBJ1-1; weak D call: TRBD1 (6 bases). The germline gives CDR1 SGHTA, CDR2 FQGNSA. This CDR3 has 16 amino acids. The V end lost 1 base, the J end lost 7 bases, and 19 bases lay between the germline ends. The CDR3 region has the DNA TGTGCCAGCAGCTTAGTCTATGGGGGCGTTACAGGTGAAGCTTTCTTT. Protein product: CASSLVYGGVTGEAFF.

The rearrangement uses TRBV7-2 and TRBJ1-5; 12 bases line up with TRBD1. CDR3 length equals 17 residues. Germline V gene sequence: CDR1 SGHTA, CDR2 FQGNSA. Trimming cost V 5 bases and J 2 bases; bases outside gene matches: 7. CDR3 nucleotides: TGTGCCAGCAGCCAATTGGGACAGGGGGCCGGCAATCAGCCCCAGCATTTT. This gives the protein CASSQLGQGAGNQPQHF. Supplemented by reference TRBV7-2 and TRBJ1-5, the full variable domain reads GAGVSQSPSNKVTEKGKDVELRCDPISGHTALYWYRQSLGQGLEFLIYFQGNSAPDKSGLPSDRFSAERTGGSVSTLTIQRTQQEDSAVYLCASSQLGQGAGNQPQHFGDGTRLSIL.

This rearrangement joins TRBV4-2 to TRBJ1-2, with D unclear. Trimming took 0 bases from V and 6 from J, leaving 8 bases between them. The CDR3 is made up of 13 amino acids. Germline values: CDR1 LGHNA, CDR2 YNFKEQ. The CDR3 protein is CASSQDRFDGYTF. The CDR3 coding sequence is TGTGCCAGCAGCCAAGACAGGTTCGATGGCTACACCTTC.